The 11 T cell receptor beta chains in this list originate from one sample, sequenced in a study of OX40 agonist ivuxolimab in advanced cancers. TCRdb keeps only in-frame clones here, not all; method: immunoSEQ multiplex PCR. The table shows fewer than 85,000 clones, with less than 90% occurring only once. Sample: CD4+ or CD8+ T cells sorted from blood, taken in a trial of the OX40 agonist ivuxolimab. The receptors were sampled from an adult with an advanced solid tumor such as melanoma, head and neck, liver or kidney cancer.

The V and J genes are TRBV18 and TRBJ1-6, with D uncertain. This CDR3 spans 14 amino acids. Trimming pared 2 bases from V and 8 bases from J, leaving 10 bases between. Germline CDR1 KGHSH, CDR2 LQKENI. CDR3 bases: TGTGCCAGCTCACCATCCGTGTTTTATTCACCCCTCCACTTT. Protein: CASSPSVFYSPLHF.

The J gene is TRBJ1-5, the V gene TRBV28; D is undetermined. CDR1 and CDR2 from the germline V gene are MDHEN and SYDVKM. Trimming took off 2 bases at V and 0 bases at J, with 8 bases between the two ends. This CDR3 has 15 residues. CDR3 coding DNA: TGTGCCAGCAGTTTACCCTCCCCTAGCAATCAGCCCCAGCATTTT. Encoded protein: CASSLPSPSNQPQHF.

The V and J genes are TRBV23-1 and TRBJ2-2; D remains unclear. TRBV23-1 is assigned to the ORF class and has an uncertain function. Trimming cost V 0 bases and J 0 bases, with 8 bases left between them. The CDR3 covers 16 residues. Here the CDR3 reads CASSQSCRANTGELFF. CDR3 bases: TGCGCCAGCAGTCAATCGTGCAGAGCGAACACCGGGGAGCTGTTTTTT.

The chain couples TRBV18 to TRBJ1-1, with 7 nucleotides matching TRBD1. This CDR3 spans 16 amino acids. Germline trimming cut 0 bases from V and 1 base from J; bases unmatched to any gene: 5. Per the germline V gene, CDR1 is KGHSH and CDR2 is LQKENI. CDR3 region: CASSPPGNRGNTEAFF. The CDR3 DNA reads as TGTGCCAGCTCACCACCGGGGAACAGGGGGAACACTGAAGCTTTCTTT. Combining the CDR3 with reference TRBV18 and TRBJ1-1 gives the whole variable domain NAGVMQNPRHLVRRRGQEARLRCSPMKGHSHVYWYRQLPEEGLKFMVYLQKENIIDESGMPKERFSAEFPKEGPSILRIQQVVRGDSAAYFCASSPPGNRGNTEAFFGQGTRLTVV.

The J gene is TRBJ2-2, the V gene TRBV7-2; 12 bases align to TRBD2. The J segment lost 2 bases and the V segment lost 5 bases, leaving 6 bases of the junction unmatched. Looked up from germline, CDR1 is SGHTA and CDR2 is FQGNSA. This CDR3 is 17 amino acids long. The CDR3 DNA follows: TGTGCCAGCAGCCCATCTGGACTAGCGGGAAACACCGGGGAGCTGTTTTTT. Amino acid sequence: CASSPSGLAGNTGELFF.

This rearrangement joins TRBV7-3 to TRBJ2-1, with 12 nucleotides matching TRBD2. Germline CDR1 and CDR2: SGHTA and FQGTGA. The CDR3 has 15 residues. V trimming: 0 bases; J trimming: 6 bases; junction bases outside the gene matches: 0. CDR3 sequence (DNA): TGTGCCAGCAGCTTAACGACTAGCGGGAGCAATGAGCAGTTCTTC. This gives the protein CASSLTTSGSNEQFF.

This chain uses TRBV15 with TRBJ2-2; D unclear. The ends were cut back, 8 bases at V and 7 bases at J, with 20 bases in the middle. The CDR3 covers 15 residues. Germline CDR1 LNHNV, CDR2 YYDKDF (reference sequence). The chain's CDR3 is CATGTPTTGLGELFF. In nucleotides, the CDR3 is TGTGCCACCGGTACGCCCACGACCGGTCTCGGGGAGCTGTTTTTT.

V usage is TRBV11-2 and J usage is TRBJ2-7; D unclear. Trimming stripped 0 bases from V and 6 bases from J, with 12 bases between. The CDR3 contains 14 residues. Germline V gene sequence: CDR1 SGHAT, CDR2 FQNNGV. CDR3 region: CASSLDGRLPEQYF. CDR3 DNA sequence: TGTGCCAGCAGCTTAGATGGGCGGTTGCCCGAGCAGTACTTC.

The rearrangement uses TRBV5-6 and TRBJ1-2, with 10 bases identical to TRBD1. Germline V gene sequence: CDR1 SGHDT, CDR2 YYEEEE. V lost 1 base to trimming and J lost 2 bases; unmatched junction nucleotides: 8. The CDR3 runs to 17 residues. The CDR3 DNA reads TGTGCCAGCAGCTTGTACGGGACAGGGGTTGGGAACTATGGCTACACCTTC. Amino acids: CASSLYGTGVGNYGYTF.

V is TRBV7-8 and J is TRBJ2-7; D uncertain. V shed 1 base and J shed 3 bases, with 4 bases lying between them. CDR1 is SGHVS and CDR2 is FQNEAQ in the germline V gene. The CDR3 contains 12 residues. DNA of the CDR3: TGTGCCAGCAGCTTAGATTACTACGAGCAGTACTTC. Protein product: CASSLDYYEQYF.

V usage is TRBV19 and J usage is TRBJ2-7, with a tentative D call TRBD2 (5 bases). Deletions cut 5 bases from V and 7 bases from J, with 18 bases between. Germline values: CDR1 LNHDA, CDR2 SQIVND (reference sequence). There are 14 residues in the CDR3. CDR3 residues: CASSSRGGQDEQYF. CDR3 sequence (DNA): TGTGCCAGTAGTTCCCGCGGAGGTCAGGATGAGCAGTACTTC. Combining the CDR3 with reference TRBV19 and TRBJ2-7 gives the whole variable domain DGGITQSPKYLFRKEGQNVTLSCEQNLNHDAMYWYRQDPGQGLRLIYYSQIVNDFQKGDIAEGYSVSREKKESFPLTVTSAQKNPTAFYLCASSSRGGQDEQYFGPGTRLTVT.